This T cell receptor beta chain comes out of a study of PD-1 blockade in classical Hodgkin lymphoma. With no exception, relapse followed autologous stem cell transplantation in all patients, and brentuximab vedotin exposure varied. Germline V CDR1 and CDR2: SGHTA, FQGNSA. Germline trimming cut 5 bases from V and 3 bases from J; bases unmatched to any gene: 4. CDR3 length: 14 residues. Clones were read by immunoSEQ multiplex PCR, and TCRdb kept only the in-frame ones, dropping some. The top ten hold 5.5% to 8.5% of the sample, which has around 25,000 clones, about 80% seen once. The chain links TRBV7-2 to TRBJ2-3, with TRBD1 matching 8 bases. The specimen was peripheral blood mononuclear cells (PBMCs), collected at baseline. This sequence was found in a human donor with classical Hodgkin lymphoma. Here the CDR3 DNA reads TGTGCCAGCAGCCGACAGGGGAGGACAGATACGCAGTATTTT. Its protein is CASSRQGRTDTQYF.